This T cell receptor (beta chain) was retrieved from a study of T-cell reconstitution after alpha-beta-depleted transplantation in children. Preparation of the TCRbeta library involved a method that used unique molecular identifiers. TCRdb called the PCR reads again in MiXCR, with one record for every CDR3 protein. The table records about 600,000 distinct CDR3 sequences, roughly 23% of them present only once. Overall study findings and caveats: A year post-transplant, T-cell counts and diversity derived mostly from newly produced T cells. Alpha-beta T cells about two months after transplant reportedly derived from several hundred expanded graft clones. Recipient T cells and thymic progenitors that survived gave rise to the high TCRbeta diversity observed at day 60 in some patients.

Of note for this clonotype: The antigen remains unidentified.

This specimen consisted of PBMCs, mostly from graft donor cells, obtained 360 days after TCRalphabeta/CD19-depleted stem cell transplant. The source is a boy less than two years old who had a stem cell transplant for acute myeloid leukemia, so the T cells may come from the graft donor.

CDR3 coding DNA: TGCGCCAGCAGCAAAGGGACGGAGAACACCGGGGAGCTGTTTTTT. This translates into CASSKGTENTGELFF. The gene calls are TRBV4-1 and TRBJ2-2; D may correspond to TRBD1 or TRBD2 (5 bases each). Per the germline V gene, CDR1 is MGHRA and CDR2 is YSYEKL. The V and J ends lost 5 bases and 1 base respectively, with 11 bases between them. The CDR3 spans 15 residues.